Shown below are 26 T cell receptor beta chains from a single sample sequenced in a study of T cells in tuberculosis. The assay was immunoSEQ multiplex PCR, and TCRdb's table has in-frame clones only and misses some. The table includes several thousand clones, just under 95% detected once. Sequenced sample: PBMCs. The source is an adult with tuberculosis.

The chain is built from TRBV19 and TRBJ2-7, with D possibly matching TRBD2 (5 bases). V gave up 7 bases and J gave up 3 bases, with 19 bases separating them. The CDR3 contains 15 residues. Germline lookup yields CDR1 LNHDA and CDR2 SQIVND (reference sequence). The CDR3 region has the DNA TGTGCCAGTAAGGCAGCGGACGGACCAAACTACGAGCAGTACTTC. This gives the protein CASKAADGPNYEQYF.

This chain uses TRBV5-1 with TRBJ1-2, with D possibly TRBD1 on 6 matching bases. In germline, CDR1 is SGHRS, CDR2 YFSETQ. V was trimmed by 5 bases and J by 3 bases, leaving 8 bases between them. CDR3 length equals 12 residues. The CDR3 region has the DNA TGCGCCAGCAGGGACAGTCACTATGGCTACACCTTC. It specifies CASRDSHYGYTF.

This chain links TRBV19 with TRBJ2-1, with 10 bases lining up with TRBD2. The length of the CDR3 is 16 residues. Germline V gene sequence: CDR1 LNHDA, CDR2 SQIVND (reference sequence). V dropped 5 bases and J dropped 0; count of bases not matched to a gene: 4. CDR3: CASSEASGGSYNEQFF. CDR3 nucleotides: TGTGCCAGTAGTGAAGCTAGCGGGGGCTCCTACAATGAGCAGTTCTTC.

V and J are TRBV30 and TRBJ2-7; no reliable D call. CDR1 GTSNPN and CDR2 SVGIG come from the germline V gene (reference sequence). CDR3 size: 14 residues. The germline V and J ends were trimmed by 5 bases and 6 bases, with 20 bases remaining between them. This chain's CDR3 is CAWVARRMSTEQYF. The CDR3 nucleotides are TGTGCCTGGGTCGCTAGGCGGATGAGCACCGAGCAGTACTTC.

The sample holds one count of this clone. V and J are TRBV4-1 and TRBJ2-7; 7 bases line up with TRBD2. Germline lookup yields CDR1 MGHRA and CDR2 YSYEKL. The junction had 6 bases not matched to a gene; V was cut back by 3 bases and J by 1 base. The CDR3 sequence is 15 residues long. CDR3 sequence (DNA): TGCGCCAGCAGCCAGAGCGGGATTGGGTCCTACGAGCAGTACTTC. It encodes CASSQSGIGSYEQYF.

The rearrangement uses TRBV30 and TRBJ1-2, with D unresolved. Trimming cost V 1 base and J 6 bases, with 12 bases left between them. Germline V gene data show CDR1 as GTSNPN and CDR2 as SVGIG (reference sequence). The CDR3 sequence is 13 residues long. The CDR3 sequence: CAWSDIYRNGYTF. The CDR3 DNA sequence: TGTGCCTGGAGTGATATCTACCGAAATGGCTACACCTTC.

This clone was seen more than once but under ten times. The chain uses TRBV15 and TRBJ1-1; D is unclear. Germline assignment: CDR1 LNHNV and CDR2 YYDKDF (reference sequence). Trimming shortened V by 3 bases and J by 5 bases, and 10 bases separated the two germline ends. CDR3 length: 13 residues. The CDR3 sequence is CATSSKGGTEAFF. In DNA form, the CDR3 reads TGTGCCACCAGCAGTAAAGGAGGGACTGAAGCTTTCTTT.

V and J are TRBV11-3 and TRBJ2-1; TRBD2 matches 8 bases. The V segment lost 1 base and the J segment 7 bases; nucleotides outside the gene matches: 6. This CDR3 has 15 residues. CDR1 is SGHNT and CDR2 is YENEEA in the germline V gene. DNA of the CDR3: TGTGCCAGCAGCTTAGCGGGAGGGCCGGGGAATGAGCAGTTCTTC. Amino acids: CASSLAGGPGNEQFF.

CDR3 coding DNA: TGTGCCAGCACTCCAGAGACCCAGTACTTC. Its protein is CASTPETQYF. This rearrangement joins TRBV2 to TRBJ2-5; D is unclear. Trimming took off 7 bases at V and 4 bases at J, with 4 bases between the two ends. The CDR3 runs to 10 residues. Germline values: CDR1 SNHLY, CDR2 FYNNEI. The full variable domain, with the rest looked up from reference TRBV2 and TRBJ2-5, is EPEVTQTPSHQVTQMGQEVILRCVPISNHLYFYWYRQILGQKVEFLVSFYNNEISEKSEIFDDQFSVERPDGSNFTLKIRSTKLEDSAMYFCASTPETQYFGPGTRLLVL.

The V call is TRBV5-1, the J call TRBJ1-1; TRBD1 is a possible D gene (5 bases). This CDR3 has 13 amino acids. From germline, CDR1 is SGHRS and CDR2 YFSETQ. Trimming cost V 4 bases and J 0 bases, with 7 bases left between them. CDR3 sequence (DNA): TGCGCCAGCAGCCCGGGGGTGAACACTGAAGCTTTCTTT. Translation gives CASSPGVNTEAFF.

This rearrangement joins TRBV5-6 to TRBJ2-1; 8 bases map to TRBD1. From germline, CDR1 is SGHDT and CDR2 YYEEEE. The CDR3 spans 16 residues. V was pared by 2 bases and J by 8 bases, with 12 bases of the junction left unmatched. CDR3 in amino acids: CASSFRDRSFADEQFF. CDR3 coding DNA: TGTGCCAGCAGCTTCCGGGACAGGTCGTTTGCGGATGAGCAGTTCTTC. The variable domain in full, completed from reference TRBV5-6 and TRBJ2-1, reads DAGVTQSPTHLIKTRGQQVTLRCSPKSGHDTVSWYQQALGQGPQFIFQYYEEEERQRGNFPDRFSGHQFPNYSSELNVNALLLGDSALYLCASSFRDRSFADEQFFGPGTRLTVL.

This clone has just one count. The gene calls are TRBV29-1 and TRBJ2-2; D might be TRBD1 (5 bases). V was pared by 6 bases and J by 4 bases, with 12 bases between. Germline V CDR1 and CDR2: SQVTM, ANQGSEA. The CDR3 runs 13 residues. The CDR3, as DNA: TGCAGCGTCCTGACAGACCCCACCGGGGAGCTGTTTTTT. It encodes CSVLTDPTGELFF.

The chain joins TRBV10-3 to TRBJ1-6; 10 bases align to TRBD1. CDR1 is ENHRY and CDR2 is SYGVKD in the germline V gene. J was trimmed by 7 bases and V by 2 bases; bases with no gene match: 8. The CDR3 is made up of 17 amino acids. The CDR3 DNA reads as TGTGCCATCAGTGAGGATCCCCCGGGACAGGGGAATTCACCCCTCCACTTT. Translation gives CAISEDPPGQGNSPLHF.

The chain combines TRBV7-3 with TRBJ1-1, with D maybe TRBD1 (5 bases). The germline gives CDR1 SGHTA, CDR2 FQGTGA. V shed 5 bases and J shed 7 bases, with 20 bases lying between them. The CDR3 has 15 amino acids. The CDR3 DNA reads as TGTGCCAGCAGCCCCGACAGTTCTGGGGATTATGAAGCTTTCTTT. It encodes CASSPDSSGDYEAFF. Complete variable domain (other parts from reference TRBV7-3 and TRBJ1-1): GAGVSQTPSNKVTEKGKYVELRCDPISGHTALYWYRQSLGQGPEFLIYFQGTGAADDSGLPNDRFFAVRPEGSVSTLKIQRTERGDSAVYLCASSPDSSGDYEAFFGQGTRLTVV.

The chain employs TRBV7-2 and TRBJ2-7, with D possibly being TRBD1 (5 bases). The germline V gene has CDR1 SGHTA and CDR2 FQGNSA. V was trimmed by 2 bases and J by 0 bases, leaving 8 bases between them. The CDR3 is made up of 14 amino acids. This CDR3 reads CASSLNQGSYEQYF. The CDR3 DNA reads TGTGCCAGCAGCTTAAACCAGGGCTCCTACGAGCAGTACTTC.

This chain links TRBV6-6 with TRBJ1-3; unclear D gene. Trimming cost V 5 bases and J 0 bases, with 11 bases left between them. CDR1 and CDR2 (germline): MNHNY, SVGAGI (reference sequence). This CDR3 is built from 15 residues. CDR3 nucleotides: TGTGCCAGCAGTACAGTGGGTTCCTCTGGAAACACCATATATTTT. It codes for CASSTVGSSGNTIYF.

The chain joins TRBV11-3 to TRBJ2-5, with 13 bases matching TRBD2. Germline lookup yields CDR1 SGHNT and CDR2 YENEEA. CDR3 size: 16 residues. V lost 1 base, J lost 3 bases, and 2 bases stayed unmatched. The CDR3 sequence: CASSLGTSGGEETQYF. The CDR3 DNA sequence: TGTGCCAGCAGCTTAGGGACTAGCGGGGGCGAAGAGACCCAGTACTTC. The complete variable domain, with remaining parts taken from reference TRBV11-3 and TRBJ2-5, reads EAGVVQSPRYKIIEKKQPVAFWCNPISGHNTLYWYLQNLGQGPELLIRYENEEAVDDSQLPKDRFSAERLKGVDSTLKIQPAELGDSAVYLCASSLGTSGGEETQYFGPGTRLLVL.

The chain uses TRBV29-1 and TRBJ2-7; D is undetermined. Trimming shortened V by 4 bases and J by 3 bases, and 13 bases separated the two germline ends. This CDR3 region has 13 residues. Germline V gene lookup returns CDR1 SQVTM and CDR2 ANQGSEA. The chain's CDR3 is CSVVPDRSYEQYF. CDR3 sequence (DNA): TGCAGCGTTGTCCCCGATCGCAGCTACGAGCAGTACTTC.

V and J are TRBV6-6 and TRBJ2-5, with 11 bases identical to TRBD2. The germline V gene encodes CDR1 MNHNY and CDR2 SVGAGI (reference sequence). V gave up 10 bases and J gave up 4 bases; unmatched junction bases: 2. The CDR3 runs to 12 residues. The CDR3 sequence is CAIGLAGETQYF. CDR3 DNA sequence: TGTGCCATCGGACTAGCGGGAGAGACCCAGTACTTC.

The chain is built from TRBV18 and TRBJ2-5; 8 bases are shared with TRBD2. The CDR3 is 17 amino acids. CDR1 and CDR2 from the germline V gene are KGHSH and LQKENI. V dropped 3 bases and J dropped 1; count of bases not matched to a gene: 10. CDR3 amino acids: CASSPASSGGIQETQYF. CDR3 DNA: TGTGCCAGCTCACCGGCGTCCAGCGGGGGAATCCAAGAGACCCAGTACTTC.

The chain's CDR3 is CASSVGQGVGGYTF. The CDR3 nucleotides read TGTGCCAGCAGCGTAGGACAGGGAGTAGGTGGCTACACCTTC. V usage is TRBV9 and J usage is TRBJ1-2; 7 positions agree with TRBD1. Germline V gene data show CDR1 as SGDLS and CDR2 as YYNGEE. CDR3 length: 14 residues. The junction had 6 bases not matched to a gene; V was cut back by 0 bases and J by 7 bases.

The rearrangement links TRBV19 to TRBJ1-1; D unclear. This CDR3 has 14 residues. Trimming took off 3 bases at V and 1 base at J, with 9 bases between the two ends. CDR1 and CDR2 (germline): LNHDA, SQIVND (reference sequence). The CDR3 region is CASSIYNRNTEAFF. The CDR3 DNA reads TGTGCCAGTAGTATCTATAACAGGAACACTGAAGCTTTCTTT.

The V gene is TRBV25-1, the J gene TRBJ2-3; D remains ambiguous. There are 16 residues in the CDR3. V lost 1 base to trimming and J lost 4 bases, with 15 bases between them. CDR1 is MGHDK, CDR2 SYGVNS, per germline. The CDR3 protein is CASSEFGHPRSDTQYF. The DNA for the CDR3 is TGTGCCAGCAGTGAATTCGGCCACCCTAGGTCAGATACGCAGTATTTT.

This clone was observed once. The chain recombines TRBV21-1 with TRBJ2-1; TRBD2 reflects the table's D call only, with no check against the DNA. TRBV21-1 is labeled a pseudogene. The CDR3 spans 16 residues. The CDR3 sequence is CASRSSLATPDNEQFF. In DNA, the CDR3 is TGTGCCAGCAGGAGCAGCTTAGCTACACCCGACAATGAGCAGTTCTTC.

This chain connects TRBV7-7 to TRBJ2-5, with D possibly matching TRBD2 (6 bases). CDR1 is SSHAT, CDR2 FNYEAQ, per germline (reference sequence). Trimming cost V 5 bases and J 5 bases, with 12 bases left between them. The CDR3 spans 13 residues. The chain's CDR3 is CASSPPGGETQYF. In DNA, the CDR3 is TGTGCCAGCAGCCCCCCTGGGGGGGAGACCCAGTACTTC. Full variable domain (remainder filled in from reference TRBV7-7 and TRBJ2-5): GAGVSQSPRYKVTKRGQDVTLRCDPISSHATLYWYQQALGQGPEFLTYFNYEAQPDKSGLPSDRFSAERPEGSISTLTIQRTEQRDSAMYRCASSPPGGETQYFGPGTRLLVL.

The V gene is TRBV2, the J gene TRBJ1-4; D unclear. The CDR3 runs to 13 residues. The germline V gene has CDR1 SNHLY and CDR2 FYNNEI. V was clipped by 2 bases and J by 5 bases, with 6 bases between them. The CDR3 DNA follows: TGTGCCAGCAGTGAAACGGGAAATGAAAAACTGTTTTTT. Amino acid sequence: CASSETGNEKLFF.